This paragraph covers one T cell receptor (beta chain) sequence. Its antigen specificity is not known. No much larger clone exists at a distance of one base, and base qualities are not known. The trim is 3 bases for V and 1 base for J, with a gap of 17 bases between the germline ends. The CDR3 goes from the cysteine to the phenylalanine over 17 residues. Only the CDR3 DNA stays, 51 bases, in frame from base 1. The sample originates from a study of the immune and genomic landscape of osteosarcoma (dated by TCRdb to the early 2020s). In the study overall: The overall cohort comprised roughly 51 pediatric and adult patients with high-grade osteosarcoma, with a median age at diagnosis of approximately 25 years (range 5-81). The cohort was enriched for poor-risk disease, with roughly 73% showing unfavorable pathologic response to standard therapy and approximately 67% deceased. In the overall cohort, about 60% of patients were male, and just under 80% had localized disease at diagnosis. To define immunogenic potential, the study profiled osteosarcoma specimens using whole genome, RNA and T-cell receptor sequencing, along with immunohistochemistry and reverse phase protein arrays. TCR sequencing results were integrated with transcriptome, protein array and immunostaining data to characterize the osteosarcoma immunogenomic landscape. The goal of the study was to explain why immune checkpoint inhibitors have shown limited clinical activity in osteosarcoma. A couple of samples from the same tumor site were contributed by each of a few patients.

The tumors sampled were post-treatment primary, local recurrence and metastasis specimens taken from patients with a poor prognosis. Broader findings and caveats from the paper: Along with the frozen tumor specimens, matched blood was collected from just a couple of patients. TCR productive clonality was greater in the immune-hot C3 cluster than in the cold C1 cluster, although TCR productive clonality remained low overall. Rather than matched normal tissue, external data from normal skin and healthy peripheral blood provided the clonality benchmarks. Sample size was not determined by any statistical method, because osteosarcoma is rare and every possible sample was collected. In five cases a single hyperexpanded clone dominated the repertoire, and each of those five cases had fewer than 100 T-cell clonotypes. Productive TCR clonality was found to be low overall, with an average of 0.09 and a maximum of 0.3, which suggested limited T-cell clonal expansion.

TCR beta chain CDR3 regions were immunosequenced using the ImmunoSEQ Assay (Adaptive Biotechnologies). The original pipeline was this. The ImmunoSEQ Analyzer platform was used to export TCRB rearrangements, read counts, read proportions and gene usage. Using productive rearrangements, T-cell clonality was calculated as 1 minus Pielou's evenness. In the clonal space homeostasis analysis, clonotypes were sorted into rare, small, medium, large or hyperexpanded (0.01 to 1 of the repertoire) bins. TCR productive clonality was compared across immune clusters C1, C2 and C3 using the Wilcoxon rank sum test. What TCRdb holds here is the immuneACCESS table cut down to in-frame rearrangements. Part of the clones is not present; checked against another copy, under half of the missing clones reflect an unresolved V gene, and the others are unexplained. V, J and clone size reflect that table, while D and trimming were determined from the DNA. This sample has about 2,700 clones in its table, and roughly 72% of those were observed once. The leading ten clones occupy about 15% of the sample.

The sequenced material came from tumor tissue from a local recurrence in the femur. This specimen's cell subset or site label, per the study, means: locally recurrent osteosarcoma tumor. The chain uses TRBV6-7 and TRBJ2-3; there is no confident call for the D gene. TRBV6-7 is an open reading frame, and its role is uncertain. This TCR derives from a man aged 18-30 years with osteosarcoma. The age is the age at diagnosis. The bases read TGTGCCAGCAGTTATTCTAGGGTCCCCTCTTGCACAGATACGCAGTATTTT. This translates into CASSYSRVPSCTDTQYF.